These 19 T cell receptor beta chains share one sample of origin, sequenced in a study of naive and memory T cell subsets. General study results and limits: Naive repertoires, especially CD8, held a few larger clonotypes, possibly memory cells re-expressing CD45RA.

The antigens of these receptors remain unknown. Two oligonucleotides, mixed equimolar, formed the beta constant-region primer covering TRBC1 and TRBC2. Nested alpha and beta constant-region primers with the SP2 primer drove four PCR rounds on ligated cDNA. Each CDR3 protein is one row after TCRdb ran MiXCR on the UMI-ligation and nested PCR reads. The sample carries under 150,000 distinct CDR3 sequences, about 20% recorded once. Sequencing used naive CD8+ T cells from blood. These receptor sequences come from a human donor in good health.

In this sample, this clonotype turned up a few times. The gene calls are TRBV13 and TRBJ2-7; 8 bases align to TRBD2. CDR1 and CDR2 (germline): PRHDT, FYEKMQ (reference sequence). The CDR3 loop spans 15 amino acids. J gave up 3 bases and V 1 base, and 5 bases lay outside the gene matches. The CDR3 nucleotides read TGTGCCAGCAGCTTAGAGGGACTAGGAAACTACGAGCAGTACTTC. Its translation is CASSLEGLGNYEQYF.

V usage is TRBV7-9 and J usage is TRBJ1-5; D remains unclear. Trimming stripped 7 bases from V and 7 bases from J, with 11 bases between. CDR1 SEHNR and CDR2 FQNEAQ come from the germline V gene (reference sequence). The CDR3 covers 12 residues. The CDR3 coding sequence is TGTGCCAGCACCAACTCGGGGCAGCCCCAGCATTTT. This translates into CASTNSGQPQHF. Supplemented by reference TRBV7-9 and TRBJ1-5, the full variable domain reads DTGVSQNPRHKITKRGQNVTFRCDPISEHNRLYWYRQTLGQGPEFLTYFQNEAQLEKSRLLSDRFSAERPKGSFSTLEIQRTEQGDSAMYLCASTNSGQPQHFGDGTRLSIL.

This clonotype was counted a few times. The V call is TRBV28, the J call TRBJ1-5; the D gene is possibly TRBD1 (5 bases). Trimming took off 0 bases at V and 6 bases at J, with 12 bases between the two ends. Germline loops: CDR1 MDHEN, CDR2 SYDVKM. CDR3 length equals 15 residues. CDR3 amino acids: CASSLWGQGGQPQHF. CDR3 nucleotides: TGTGCCAGCAGTTTATGGGGGCAGGGCGGTCAGCCCCAGCATTTT.

The chain recombines TRBV5-4 with TRBJ2-5; D is possibly TRBD2 (5 bases). The germline CDR1 and CDR2 sequences are SGHNT and YYREEE (reference sequence). V shed 1 base and J shed 2 bases, with 12 bases lying between them. The CDR3 contains 15 residues. CDR3 nucleotides: TGTGCCAGCAGCTTGCGAGAGGGTTGGCAAGAGACCCAGTACTTC. Protein: CASSLREGWQETQYF. The full variable domain, with the rest looked up from reference TRBV5-4 and TRBJ2-5, is ETGVTQSPTHLIKTRGQQVTLRCSSQSGHNTVSWYQQALGQGPQFIFQYYREEENGRGNFPPRFSGLQFPNYSSELNVNALELDDSALYLCASSLREGWQETQYFGPGTRLLVL.

The chain has TRBV30 and TRBJ2-2; D gene uncertain. CDR1 and CDR2 (germline): GTSNPN, SVGIG (reference sequence). The CDR3 has 13 amino acids. V lost 0 bases and J 5 bases, leaving 7 bases between the germline ends. The DNA of the CDR3 is TGTGCCTGGAGTGTGTTTGGGACCGGGGAGCTGTTTTTT. This gives the protein CAWSVFGTGELFF.

This clonotype was picked up a small number of times. The V call is TRBV13, the J call TRBJ1-2, with 7 bases lining up with TRBD1. Per the germline V gene, CDR1 is PRHDT and CDR2 is FYEKMQ (reference sequence). V gave up 5 bases and J gave up 3 bases; unmatched junction bases: 9. This CDR3 comprises 15 residues. The CDR3 reads CASSPQGDSYYGYTF. DNA for the CDR3: TGTGCCAGCAGCCCCCAGGGGGATTCTTACTATGGCTACACCTTC.

The V and J genes are TRBV12-3 or TRBV12-4 and TRBJ1-6; TRBD1 agrees at 7 bases. The CDR3 length is 15 residues. V shed 6 bases and J 3 bases; nucleotides not matched to a gene: 5. CDR3 residues: CASRSDRNYNSPLHF. CDR3 DNA: TGTGCCAGCAGATCGGACAGGAACTATAATTCACCCCTCCACTTT.

The chain employs TRBV27 and TRBJ2-1, with no clear D. Germline CDR1 MNHEY, CDR2 SMNVEV (reference sequence). The V and J ends lost 1 base and 8 bases respectively, with 9 bases between them. The CDR3 has 13 residues. The CDR3 DNA reads TGTGCCAGCAGTTTATTTCCTCTGCATGAGCAGTTCTTC. It yields the protein CASSLFPLHEQFF.

This sequence joins TRBV19 and TRBJ2-7; 7 bases align to TRBD2. The trim removed 2 bases at V and 0 bases at J, leaving 1 base unmatched. Germline loops: CDR1 LNHDA, CDR2 SQIVND (reference sequence). This CDR3 spans 14 amino acids. The DNA for the CDR3 is TGTGCCAGTAGTATAATAGCGGGCTCCTACGAGCAGTACTTC. Translation gives CASSIIAGSYEQYF.

This clonotype was observed a handful of times. CDR3 protein: CASSEQGLLNTEAFF. The CDR3 bases are TGTGCCAGCAGTGAACAGGGGCTTTTGAACACTGAAGCTTTCTTT. The genes are TRBV6-1 and TRBJ1-1; a possible D gene is TRBD1 (6 bases). V was pared by 2 bases and J by 0 bases, with 10 bases between. The CDR3 covers 15 residues. Germline loops: CDR1 MNHNS, CDR2 SASEGT.

This clonotype was detected only a few times. V is TRBV18 and J is TRBJ2-7; TRBD2 might be the D (7 bases). V lost 2 bases and J lost 4, with 18 bases in between. The CDR3 spans 16 residues. Germline V gives CDR1 KGHSH, CDR2 LQKENI. The CDR3 nucleotides are TGTGCCAGCTCACCATCGGGGGGCGCCGACTCATACGAGCAGTACTTC. Translating gives CASSPSGGADSYEQYF.

There are a few counts of this clonotype. This sequence joins TRBV7-9 and TRBJ2-3; no firm D call. Germline CDR1 SEHNR, CDR2 FQNEAQ (reference sequence). Trimming took 0 bases from V and 3 from J, leaving 4 bases between them. There are 13 residues in the CDR3. As DNA, the CDR3 is TGTGCCAGCAGCTTAGCGCAGACAGATACGCAGTATTTT. It is translated as CASSLAQTDTQYF.

J is TRBJ2-5 and V is TRBV7-6, with 12 bases that match TRBD2. The trim removed 1 base at V and 11 bases at J, leaving 5 bases unmatched. This CDR3 spans 14 amino acids. CDR1 is SGHVS and CDR2 is FNYEAQ in the germline V gene. The CDR3 loop is CASSLGLAGEFQYF. The DNA of the CDR3 is TGTGCCAGCAGCTTAGGACTAGCGGGAGAGTTTCAGTACTTC. The whole variable domain, remainder taken from reference TRBV7-6 and TRBJ2-5, is GAGVSQSPRYKVTKRGQDVALRCDPISGHVSLYWYRQALGQGPEFLTYFNYEAQQDKSGLPNDRFSAERPEGSISTLTIQRTEQRDSAMYRCASSLGLAGEFQYFGPGTRLLVL.

This chain connects TRBV27 to TRBJ2-3, with D unclear. This CDR3 is built from 15 residues. Germline V gene lookup returns CDR1 MNHEY and CDR2 SMNVEV (reference sequence). V gave up 2 bases and J gave up 3 bases, with 12 bases separating them. CDR3 residues: CASSLGVVRTDTQYF. The CDR3 DNA is TGTGCCAGCAGTTTAGGAGTGGTAAGAACAGATACGCAGTATTTT.

This clonotype has just a few counts. The V call is TRBV15, the J call TRBJ1-2; 7 bases line up with TRBD1. V lost 3 bases, J lost 4 bases, and 11 bases stayed unmatched. Germline V gene lookup returns CDR1 LNHNV and CDR2 YYDKDF (reference sequence). The CDR3 contains 16 residues. CDR3 sequence reads: CATSSPQGEQIYGYTF. DNA of the CDR3: TGTGCCACCAGCAGTCCCCAGGGGGAACAGATCTATGGCTACACCTTC.

The chain is built from TRBV12-3 or TRBV12-4 and TRBJ2-7, with a weak D call TRBD2 (5 bases). This CDR3 contains 14 residues. V was clipped by 3 bases and J by 4 bases, with 13 bases between them. CDR3 DNA: TGTGCCAGCAGTTTCGCGGGCCTCCATTACGAGCAGTACTTC. This codes for CASSFAGLHYEQYF.

The chain carries TRBV12-3 or TRBV12-4 and TRBJ1-2, with a tentative D call TRBD1 (5 bases). CDR3 size: 17 residues. The germline V and J ends were trimmed by 2 bases and 4 bases, with 20 bases remaining between them. CDR3 sequence reads: CASSLPGLGAERYGYTF. The CDR3 DNA reads TGTGCCAGCAGTTTACCGGGGTTAGGGGCAGAGCGCTATGGCTACACCTTC.

J is TRBJ2-7 and V is TRBV7-2; tentative D call: TRBD2 (6 bases). V lost 3 bases and J lost 2, with 11 bases in between. In germline, CDR1 is SGHTA, CDR2 FQGNSA. CDR3 length equals 14 residues. The CDR3 nucleotides read TGTGCCAGCAGCTTTGGTAGCGGAACCTACGAGCAGTACTTC. The encoded protein is CASSFGSGTYEQYF. Filled out from reference TRBV7-2 and TRBJ2-7, the complete variable domain reads GAGVSQSPSNKVTEKGKDVELRCDPISGHTALYWYRQSLGQGLEFLIYFQGNSAPDKSGLPSDRFSAERTGGSVSTLTIQRTQQEDSAVYLCASSFGSGTYEQYFGPGTRLTVT.

V gene TRBV25-1 combines with J gene TRBJ2-1; D might be TRBD1 or TRBD2, each matching 6 bases. Looked up from germline, CDR1 is MGHDK and CDR2 is SYGVNS. V lost 1 base, J lost 9 bases, and 16 bases lay in between. This CDR3 contains 15 residues. The CDR3 reads CASSEWGDTSGEQFF. The CDR3 nucleotides read TGTGCCAGCAGTGAATGGGGGGACACCAGCGGTGAGCAGTTCTTC.